The sequence of this TCR beta chain was determined in a study of shared clonotypes between healthy human individuals. Some clones are missing from TCRdb's copy, which holds only in-frame ones; the method was immunoSEQ multiplex PCR. The sample records millions of clones, approximately 95% being singletons. Looked up from germline, CDR1 is SGHTA and CDR2 is FQGTGA. The CDR3 is 15 residues long. Trimming took off 1 base at V and 2 bases at J, with 9 bases between the two ends. Naive CD8 isolation took CD45RO-negative cells positively selected for CCR7 and excluded terminally differentiated effector memory CD45RA+ cells.

Sequencing was done on a sample of naive CD8+ T cells sorted from blood. This TCR came from a man aged 18 to 30 in good health. The J gene is TRBJ2-1, the V gene TRBV7-3, with D unclear. CDR3 region: CASSLSLGTYNEQFF. The CDR3 DNA reads as TGTGCCAGCAGCTTAAGTCTCGGAACCTACAATGAGCAGTTCTTC.